Included here is one TCR beta chain sequence, with context. What it recognizes is unknown. This sample stems from a study of cytomegalovirus exposure and HLA in healthy donors. Overall study results and limits: When analyzed later, a missense DCLRE1C variant was found to be linked to TCR beta V- and J-gene trimming. For presence/absence analyses, sequencing depth was assumed to be roughly uniform across donors. Sequencing likely caused a cluster of highly shared sequence variants. Common viral pathogens seemed, in a later analysis, to connect with several of the most significant clusters.

It was with 60 Vbeta and 13 Jbeta primers that the PCR ran. The assay was immunoSEQ multiplex PCR, and TCRdb's table has in-frame clones only and misses some. The repertoire has roughly 70,000 clones, around 81% of them found once; the top ten carry around 6%. The TCR sequence derives from a middle-aged man in good health and CMV-seronegative. Sequenced input: PBMCs.

The CDR3 region is CASRETGNGNEKLFF. The CDR3 DNA reads TGTGCCAGCAGGGAGACAGGGAACGGTAATGAAAAACTGTTTTTT. The chain links TRBV2 to TRBJ1-4; 7 nucleotides align to TRBD1. The CDR3 sequence is 15 residues long. CDR1 SNHLY and CDR2 FYNNEI come from the germline V gene. V lost 6 bases and J lost 4; bases outside the gene matches: 8. The full variable domain, in which reference TRBV2 and TRBJ1-4 provide the parts outside the CDR3, is EPEVTQTPSHQVTQMGQEVILRCVPISNHLYFYWYRQILGQKVEFLVSFYNNEISEKSEIFDDQFSVERPDGSNFTLKIRSTKLEDSAMYFCASRETGNGNEKLFFGSGTQLSVL.